This T cell receptor (beta chain) was retrieved from a study of cytomegalovirus exposure and HLA in healthy donors. V lost 0 bases, J lost 0 bases, and 13 bases lay in between. Looked up from germline, CDR1 is SGHDT and CDR2 is YYEEEE. The CDR3 extends over 17 amino acids. Only in-frame clones appear in the TCRdb table, and some are missing; sequencing was by immunoSEQ multiplex PCR. The data contain 150,000 to 200,000 clones, around 80% of them singletons. The genes are TRBV5-6 and TRBJ2-4; D possibly corresponds to TRBD1 (5 bases). The sample comprised PBMCs. This TCR came from a woman between 25 and 40 years old in good health and CMV-seronegative. In DNA, the CDR3 is TGTGCCAGCAGCTTGGGCAGGGTTTTCTTAGCCAAAAACATTCAGTACTTC. It yields the protein CASSLGRVFLAKNIQYF.